This TCR beta chain was found in a study of cytomegalovirus exposure and HLA in healthy donors. This CDR3 spans 14 amino acids. The V segment lost 6 bases and the J segment 2 bases; nucleotides outside the gene matches: 8. Germline loops: CDR1 SQVTM, CDR2 ANQGSEA. Primers for the PCR totalled 60 Vbeta and 13 Jbeta. Measured with immunoSEQ multiplex PCR; TCRdb has only the in-frame clones, and not every one. The sample data list some 110,000 clones. This receptor was taken from a man younger than 30 in good health and CMV-seronegative. Sequenced sample: PBMCs. The chain couples TRBV29-1 to TRBJ2-7; 9 bases are a match to TRBD1. The CDR3 sequence: CSVAGTGIPYEQYF. The CDR3 DNA reads TGCAGCGTAGCCGGGACAGGGATCCCCTACGAGCAGTACTTC.